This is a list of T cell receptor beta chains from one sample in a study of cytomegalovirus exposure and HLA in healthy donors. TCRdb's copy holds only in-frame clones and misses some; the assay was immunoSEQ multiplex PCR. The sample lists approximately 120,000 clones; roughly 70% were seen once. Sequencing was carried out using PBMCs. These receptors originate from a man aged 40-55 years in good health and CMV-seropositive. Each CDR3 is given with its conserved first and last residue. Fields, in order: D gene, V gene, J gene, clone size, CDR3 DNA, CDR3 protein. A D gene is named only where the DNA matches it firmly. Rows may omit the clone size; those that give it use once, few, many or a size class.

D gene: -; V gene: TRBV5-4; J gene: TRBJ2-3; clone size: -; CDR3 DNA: TGTGCCAGCAGCTACTCTAGCGTATATACGCAGTATTTT; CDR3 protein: CASSYSSVYTQYF
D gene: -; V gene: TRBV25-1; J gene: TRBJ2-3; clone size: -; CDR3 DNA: TGTGCCAGCAGAGCCGGGACTGGCACAGATACGCAGTATTTT; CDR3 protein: CASRAGTGTDTQYF
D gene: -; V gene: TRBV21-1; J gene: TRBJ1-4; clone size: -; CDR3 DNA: TGTGCCAGCCCCCTCTCAAGGACAGGGGGGGAAAAACTGTTTTTT; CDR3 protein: CASPLSRTGGEKLFF
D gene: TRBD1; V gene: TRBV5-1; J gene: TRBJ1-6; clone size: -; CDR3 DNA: TGCGCCAGCAGCCCGGACAGGGATCATTCACCCCTCCACTTT; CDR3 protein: CASSPDRDHSPLHF
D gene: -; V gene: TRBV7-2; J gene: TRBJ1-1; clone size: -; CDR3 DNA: TGTGCCAGCAGCCCCCAGAGCGGGGTGAACACTGAAGCTTTCTTT; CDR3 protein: CASSPQSGVNTEAFF
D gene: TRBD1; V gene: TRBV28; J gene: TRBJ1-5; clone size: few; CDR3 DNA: TGTGCCAGCAGGGGACAGGTGTACAATCAGCCCCAGCATTTT; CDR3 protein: CASRGQVYNQPQHF
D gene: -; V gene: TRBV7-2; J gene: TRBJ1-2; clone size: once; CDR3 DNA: TGTGCCAGCAGCTTAGACAGTAACTATGGCTACACCTTC; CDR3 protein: CASSLDSNYGYTF
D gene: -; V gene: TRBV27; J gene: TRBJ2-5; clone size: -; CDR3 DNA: TGTGCCAGCAGTTTCCTCGGTGGGGGGGCGGAGACCCAGTACTTC; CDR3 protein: CASSFLGGGAETQYF
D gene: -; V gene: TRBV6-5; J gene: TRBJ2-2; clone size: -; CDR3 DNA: TGTGCCAGCAGGCGTAGCGACACCGGGGAGCTGTTTTTT; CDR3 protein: CASRRSDTGELFF
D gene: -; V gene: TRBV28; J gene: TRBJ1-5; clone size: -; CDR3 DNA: TGTGCCAGCAGTCACAGGGTAGGAAATCAGCCCCAGCATTTT; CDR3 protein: CASSHRVGNQPQHF
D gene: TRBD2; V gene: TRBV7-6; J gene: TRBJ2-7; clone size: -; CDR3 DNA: TGTGCCAGCAGCTTAAATAGCGGGGGAAGGTACGAGCAGTACTTC; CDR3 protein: CASSLNSGGRYEQYF
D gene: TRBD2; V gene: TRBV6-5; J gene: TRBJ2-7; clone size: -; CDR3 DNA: TGTGCCAGCACCGCAGCGGGGGGCGCCTACGAGCAGTACTTC; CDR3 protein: CASTAAGGAYEQYF
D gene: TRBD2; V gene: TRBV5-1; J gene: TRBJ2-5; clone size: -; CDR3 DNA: TGCGCCAGCAGCTGGTCTAGCGGGGGGGCCGAAGAGACCCAGTACTTC; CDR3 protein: CASSWSSGGAEETQYF
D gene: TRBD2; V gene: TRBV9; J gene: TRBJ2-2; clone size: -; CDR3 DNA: TGTGCCAGCAGCGTAACAGCGGGAGGGCCGGCCGGGGAGCTGTTTTTT; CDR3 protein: CASSVTAGGPAGELFF
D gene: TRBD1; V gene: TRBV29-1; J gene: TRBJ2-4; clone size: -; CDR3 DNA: TGCAGCGTTGGGACAGGGGGAAACATTCAGTACTTC; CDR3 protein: CSVGTGGNIQYF
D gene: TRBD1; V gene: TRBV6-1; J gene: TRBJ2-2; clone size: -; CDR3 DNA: TGTGCCAGCAGACGACAGGGAAGTGGCACCGGGGAGCTGTTTTTT; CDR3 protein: CASRRQGSGTGELFF
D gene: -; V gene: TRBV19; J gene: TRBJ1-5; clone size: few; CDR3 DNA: TGTGCCAGTAGTATAGCTAGGGGGGGGATTTATCAGCCCCAGCATTTT; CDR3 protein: CASSIARGGIYQPQHF
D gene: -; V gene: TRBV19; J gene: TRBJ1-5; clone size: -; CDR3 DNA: TGTGCCACTACTTCGGGGGAACAGCCCCAGCATTTT; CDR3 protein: CATTSGEQPQHF
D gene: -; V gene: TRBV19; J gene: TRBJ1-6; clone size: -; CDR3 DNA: TGTGCCAGTAGTATTAACAGAGATAATTCACCCCTCCACTTT; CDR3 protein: CASSINRDNSPLHF
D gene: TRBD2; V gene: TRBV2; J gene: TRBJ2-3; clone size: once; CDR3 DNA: TGTGCCACCGGGACTAGCGGGGGGCGAGATACGCAGTATTTT; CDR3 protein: CATGTSGGRDTQYF
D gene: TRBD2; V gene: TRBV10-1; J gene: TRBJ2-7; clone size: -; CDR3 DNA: TGCGCCAGCAGTGATCCGGGACTAGCGGGAGTCAAGTGCTACGAGCAGTACTTC; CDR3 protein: CASSDPGLAGVKCYEQYF
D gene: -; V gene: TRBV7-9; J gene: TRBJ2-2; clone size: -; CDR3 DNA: TGTGCCAGCAGCGCACCTGGGACTAACACCGGGGAGCTGTTTTTT; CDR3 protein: CASSAPGTNTGELFF
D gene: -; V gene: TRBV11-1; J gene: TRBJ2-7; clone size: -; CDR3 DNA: TGTGCCAGCAGCCCCCGGGCGGGCAGCTCCTACGAGCAGTACTTC; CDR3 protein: CASSPRAGSSYEQYF
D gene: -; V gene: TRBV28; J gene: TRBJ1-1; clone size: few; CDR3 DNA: TGTGCCAGCAGTTCTCGTGGACTGCCGAACACTGAAGCTTTCTTT; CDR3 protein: CASSSRGLPNTEAFF
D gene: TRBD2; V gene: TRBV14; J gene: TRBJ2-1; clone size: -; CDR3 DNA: TGTGCCAGCAGCCAAGCGGGAGGCATCAATGAGCAGTTCTTC; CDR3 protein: CASSQAGGINEQFF
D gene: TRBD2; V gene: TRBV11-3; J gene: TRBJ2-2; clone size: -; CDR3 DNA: TGTGCCAGCAGCGGTGGACTAGCGGGAGAACTTTCCGGGGAGCTGTTTTTT; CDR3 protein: CASSGGLAGELSGELFF
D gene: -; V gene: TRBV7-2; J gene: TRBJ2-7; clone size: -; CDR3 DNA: TGTGCCAGCAGCTCACAGGGGGGGAGCTCCTACGAGCAGTACTTC; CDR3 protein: CASSSQGGSSYEQYF
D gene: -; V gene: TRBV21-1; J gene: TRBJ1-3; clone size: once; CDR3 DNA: TGTGCCAGCAGGGCCGACAGAACTGGAAACACCATATATTTT; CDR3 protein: CASRADRTGNTIYF
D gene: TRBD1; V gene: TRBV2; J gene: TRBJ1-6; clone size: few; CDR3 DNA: TGTGCCAGCAGATACGGGACAGGGACCCTTTTGGGTTCACCCCTCCACTTT; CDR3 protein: CASRYGTGTLLGSPLHF
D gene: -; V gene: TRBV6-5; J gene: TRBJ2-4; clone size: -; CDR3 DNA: TGTGCCAGCAGTGTTTTCAGGAACATTCAGTACTTC; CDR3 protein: CASSVFRNIQYF
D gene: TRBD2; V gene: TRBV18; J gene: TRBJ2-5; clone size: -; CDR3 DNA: TGTGCCAGCTCACCACTGTTAGCGGGGACGCGAGAGACCCAGTACTTC; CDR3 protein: CASSPLLAGTRETQYF